What follows is one T cell receptor beta chain and its context. Its antigen remains unidentified. With 3 bases removed from V and 5 bases from J, the gap between germline ends came to 16 bases. Looked up from germline, CDR1 is LNHDA and CDR2 is SQIVND (reference sequence). The CDR3 extends over 15 amino acids. Patients chosen for sequencing had shown CD8+CD57+ cell expansion by flow cytometry. Investigators profiled TCR beta VDJ and CDR3 from genomic DNA template. TCRdb reanalysed the reads using MiXCR and keeps one entry per CDR3 protein. Of fewer than 200,000 distinct CDR3 sequences in the sample, around 50% are singletons; the top ten hold 0.85% to 1.2%. These data are taken from a study of CD8+CD57+ T cells in acquired aplastic anemia. Looking at the study overall: The sorted CD4+ and CD8+ cells yielded an average approximately 3.2 ug of DNA.

Study findings and constraints: Patients and controls turned out to have 25 to 35 CD8+ CDR3 sequences in common.

Sample: sorted CD4+, CD8+, or CD8+CD57+ T cells (not recorded which) from PBMCs. J is TRBJ1-1 and V is TRBV19, with D perhaps TRBD1 (6 bases). This receptor was obtained from a human donor with aplastic anemia. The CDR3 protein is CASSMIGGGNTEAFF. The CDR3 DNA follows: TGTGCCAGTAGTATGATAGGGGGAGGAAATACTGAAGCTTTCTTT. The complete variable domain, with remaining parts taken from reference TRBV19 and TRBJ1-1, reads DGGITQSPKYLFRKEGQNVTLSCEQNLNHDAMYWYRQDPGQGLRLIYYSQIVNDFQKGDIAEGYSVSREKKESFPLTVTSAQKNPTAFYLCASSMIGGGNTEAFFGQGTRLTVV.